Shown below are 23 T cell receptor beta chains from a single sample sequenced in a study of cytomegalovirus exposure and HLA in healthy donors. The PCR used 60 Vbeta and 13 Jbeta primers. Using immunoSEQ multiplex PCR, the repertoire was profiled, and TCRdb retains in-frame clones only, with some absent. Here the sample spans about 160,000 clones, around 84% being singletons. Sequencing used PBMCs. These receptors came from a man younger than 35 in good health and CMV-seronegative.

CDR3 sequence reads: CASTGTRYAGELFF. CDR3 DNA sequence: TGTGCCAGCACCGGGACAAGGTACGCCGGGGAGCTGTTTTTT. The chain links TRBV6-1 to TRBJ2-2, with a tentative D call TRBD1 (6 bases). V gave up 7 bases and J gave up 6 bases, with 15 bases separating them. The CDR3 runs to 14 residues. Germline assignment: CDR1 MNHNS and CDR2 SASEGT.

This clone was observed a single time. J is TRBJ2-7 and V is TRBV19, with D unresolved. V was shortened by 4 bases and J by 0 bases, with 10 bases between the two germline ends. The CDR3 sequence is 14 residues long. Per germline, CDR1 LNHDA and CDR2 SQIVND (reference sequence). CDR3 sequence: CASSNVQLSYEQYF. As DNA, the CDR3 is TGTGCCAGTAGTAACGTACAGCTCTCCTACGAGCAGTACTTC.

The chain combines TRBV6-1 with TRBJ1-1; D is uncertain. The CDR3 runs 13 residues. The germline V gene encodes CDR1 MNHNS and CDR2 SASEGT. Deletions cut 4 bases from V and 5 bases from J, with 11 bases between. The CDR3 here is CASSVDRRTEAFF. For the CDR3, the DNA is TGTGCCAGCAGTGTCGACCGCAGGACTGAAGCTTTCTTT.

The rearrangement uses TRBV28 and TRBJ2-2, with 8 bases that match TRBD1. This CDR3 comprises 18 residues. V lost 6 bases, J lost 3 bases, and 15 bases stayed unmatched. Germline CDR1 reads MDHEN; CDR2 reads SYDVKM. The DNA for the CDR3 is TGTGCCAGCAGCCCACCAGGGGGCCGTTTATGGGACACCGGGGAGCTGTTTTTT. This sequence encodes CASSPPGGRLWDTGELFF.

The chain uses TRBV5-1 and TRBJ1-1; maybe TRBD1 (6 bases). The germline gives CDR1 SGHRS, CDR2 YFSETQ. The CDR3 consists of 14 residues. V lost 7 bases and J 1 base, leaving 14 bases between the germline ends. The CDR3 spells CASRPGRGNTEAFF. The DNA of the CDR3 is TGCGCCAGCCGCCCCGGCAGGGGGAACACTGAAGCTTTCTTT. Full variable domain (remainder filled in from reference TRBV5-1 and TRBJ1-1): KAGVTQTPRYLIKTRGQQVTLSCSPISGHRSVSWYQQTPGQGLQFLFEYFSETQRNKGNFPGRFSGRQFSNSRSEMNVSTLELGDSALYLCASRPGRGNTEAFFGQGTRLTVV.

This chain links TRBV27 with TRBJ2-7, with 7 bases identical to TRBD1. The J segment lost 3 bases and the V segment lost 6 bases, leaving 8 bases of the junction unmatched. The germline gives CDR1 MNHEY, CDR2 SMNVEV (reference sequence). The CDR3 contains 14 residues. The CDR3 spells CASRWTGSLYEQYF. The DNA of the CDR3 is TGTGCCAGCAGGTGGACAGGATCTCTCTACGAGCAGTACTTC.

The rearrangement joins TRBV5-8 to TRBJ2-7; 10 nucleotides line up with TRBD1. This CDR3 contains 15 residues. With V trimmed by 4 bases and J by 3 bases, 7 bases remained unmatched. Germline CDR1 reads SGHTS; CDR2 reads YDEGEE. In DNA form, the CDR3 reads TGTGCCAGCAGCCTCACCGGGACAGGGGACTACGAGCAGTACTTC. Protein sequence: CASSLTGTGDYEQYF.

To note about this clone: The sample carries other DNA sequences with the same CDR3. The chain has TRBV19 and TRBJ2-1; 8 bases are a match to TRBD1. CDR1 and CDR2 (germline): LNHDA, SQIVND (reference sequence). Trimming cost V 4 bases and J 3 bases; bases outside gene matches: 2. The CDR3 contains 14 residues. The CDR3 DNA is TGTGCCAGTAGTACCGGGACAGGCTACAATGAGCAGTTCTTC. This gives the protein CASSTGTGYNEQFF.

In its sample, this clone was seen a few times. V gene TRBV19 combines with J gene TRBJ2-7; D possibly corresponds to TRBD2 (6 bases). From germline, CDR1 is LNHDA and CDR2 SQIVND (reference sequence). V gave up 6 bases and J gave up 1 base, with 19 bases separating them. The CDR3 is 16 residues long. In DNA, the CDR3 is TGTGCCAGTAGAACCCGGGGCGGGGATGGATCCTACGAGCAGTACTTC. The encoded protein is CASRTRGGDGSYEQYF.

This clone was detected only a few times. The chain joins TRBV4-1 to TRBJ1-5; D unclear. The germline V gene has CDR1 MGHRA and CDR2 YSYEKL. V lost 0 bases to trimming and J lost 0 bases, with 18 bases between them. This CDR3 comprises 19 residues. This CDR3 reads CASSQDSRSPPFSNQPQHF. The CDR3 coding sequence is TGCGCCAGCAGCCAAGATTCCCGAAGCCCGCCATTTAGCAATCAGCCCCAGCATTTT.

This rearrangement joins TRBV6-5 to TRBJ1-6; the D gene is possibly TRBD1 (6 bases). CDR1 is MNHEY, CDR2 SVGAGI, per germline. CDR3 length: 14 residues. Trimming took off 3 bases at V and 8 bases at J, with 11 bases between the two ends. The CDR3 sequence is CASSYGRGHSPLHF. In DNA, the CDR3 is TGTGCCAGCAGTTATGGCAGGGGACATTCACCCCTCCACTTT.

The chain joins TRBV20-1 to TRBJ2-5; D might be TRBD2 (5 bases). Germline V gene lookup returns CDR1 DFQATT and CDR2 SNEGSKA (reference sequence). Trimming took off 8 bases at V and 6 bases at J, with 13 bases between the two ends. The CDR3 is made up of 11 amino acids. The CDR3 loop is CSQVGGQTQYF. The CDR3 nucleotides read TGCAGTCAGGTGGGCGGGCAGACCCAGTACTTC.

The genes are TRBV5-1 and TRBJ1-4, with 8 bases matching TRBD1. The CDR3 is 14 residues long. The V gene's germline CDR1 is SGHRS and CDR2 YFSETQ. V shed 4 bases and J 6 bases; nucleotides not matched to a gene: 5. In DNA form, the CDR3 reads TGCGCCAGCAGCCAGGACAGGGTTGATGAAAAACTGTTTTTT. Protein product: CASSQDRVDEKLFF.

This clone has more than one count but fewer than ten. The CDR3 nucleotides are TGTGCCACCAGGAACAGGACCCAAGAGACCCAGTACTTC. Protein sequence: CATRNRTQETQYF. The chain is built from TRBV27 and TRBJ2-5; D perhaps matches TRBD1 (5 bases). The V gene's germline CDR1 is MNHEY and CDR2 SMNVEV (reference sequence). The V end was cut by 10 bases, the J end by 1 base, with 13 bases between. The CDR3 has 13 residues.

CDR3 bases: TGTGCCACCAGCAGAGACCGGGGGACTAATGAAAAACTGTTTTTT. Its protein is CATSRDRGTNEKLFF. This rearrangement joins TRBV15 to TRBJ1-4, with D possibly TRBD1 on 5 matching bases. The ends were cut back, 0 bases at V and 2 bases at J, with 7 bases in the middle. CDR3 size: 15 residues. The germline gives CDR1 LNHNV, CDR2 YYDKDF (reference sequence).

The genes are TRBV11-3 and TRBJ2-7, with 7 bases aligning to TRBD1. The CDR3 runs 14 residues. Looked up from germline, CDR1 is SGHNT and CDR2 is YENEEA. Germline trimming cut 2 bases from V and 2 bases from J; bases unmatched to any gene: 3. CDR3 bases: TGTGCCAGCAGCTTAAGGGACAGCCCCTACGAGCAGTACTTC. It specifies CASSLRDSPYEQYF.

The chain has TRBV10-3 and TRBJ2-2; TRBD1 aligns across 9 bases. Per the germline V gene, CDR1 is ENHRY and CDR2 is SYGVKD. Losses at the gene ends were 5 bases for V and 4 bases for J; bases not matched to a gene: 5. The CDR3 runs 15 residues. CDR3 bases: TGTGCCATCAGTATTCGACAGGGGGGCACCGGGGAGCTGTTTTTT. Protein: CAISIRQGGTGELFF.

This clone was counted once. The genes are TRBV6-1 and TRBJ1-2; tentatively, D is TRBD1 (5 bases). CDR3 length: 14 residues. The V and J ends lost 3 bases and 8 bases respectively, with 16 bases between them. Germline CDR1 and CDR2: MNHNS and SASEGT. In DNA form, the CDR3 reads TGTGCCAGCAGTGAGAACCTAAACGGGGGAGGCTACACCTTC. Residues: CASSENLNGGGYTF.

The genes are TRBV4-1 and TRBJ2-1; the match to TRBD2 covers 11 bases. The junction had 14 bases not matched to a gene; V was cut back by 2 bases and J by 5 bases. CDR1 is MGHRA and CDR2 is YSYEKL in the germline V gene. CDR3 length equals 19 residues. CDR3 region: CASSQSPPLTSGKNNEQFF. In DNA, the CDR3 is TGCGCCAGCAGCCAAAGCCCCCCTTTGACTAGCGGGAAAAACAATGAGCAGTTCTTC.

In its sample, this clone was seen a few times. The J gene is TRBJ2-7, the V gene TRBV5-4; TRBD2 matches at 12 bases. Germline values: CDR1 SGHNT, CDR2 YYREEE (reference sequence). The junction had 8 bases not matched to a gene; V was cut back by 4 bases and J by 0 bases. The CDR3 is made up of 17 amino acids. The CDR3 spells CASSPAGLAGISYEQYF. DNA of the CDR3: TGTGCCAGCAGCCCGGCCGGACTAGCGGGGATCTCCTACGAGCAGTACTTC.

V and J are TRBV28 and TRBJ2-4; TRBD1 matches at 11 bases. Trimming removed 2 bases from V and 8 bases from J; junction bases left unmatched: 5. This CDR3 has 15 residues. The V gene's germline CDR1 is MDHEN and CDR2 SYDVKM. CDR3: CASSLRTGGEDIQYF. CDR3 sequence (DNA): TGTGCCAGCAGTTTAAGGACAGGGGGCGAGGACATTCAGTACTTC. Filled out from reference TRBV28 and TRBJ2-4, the complete variable domain reads DVKVTQSSRYLVKRTGEKVFLECVQDMDHENMFWYRQDPGLGLRLIYFSYDVKMKEKGDIPEGYSVSREKKERFSLILESASTNQTSMYLCASSLRTGGEDIQYFGAGTRLSVL.

This clone was seen a single time. The chain has TRBV20-1 and TRBJ1-2; possibly TRBD1 for D (6 bases). With 6 bases removed from V and 7 bases from J, the gap between germline ends came to 12 bases. The CDR3 has 11 residues. Germline CDR1 is DFQATT and CDR2 is SNEGSKA (reference sequence). The CDR3 reads CSASQGFGYTF. The DNA of the CDR3 is TGCAGTGCCTCTCAGGGGTTTGGCTACACCTTC.

The chain joins TRBV19 to TRBJ1-5; D possibly corresponds to TRBD1 (6 bases). V lost 8 bases and J 5 bases, leaving 13 bases between the germline ends. Germline CDR1 is LNHDA and CDR2 is SQIVND (reference sequence). The CDR3 is made up of 13 amino acids. DNA of the CDR3: TGTGCCAGTTGGGGACACCTCGATCAGCCCCAGCATTTT. It yields the protein CASWGHLDQPQHF.